This T cell receptor (beta chain) was obtained from a study of cytomegalovirus exposure and HLA in healthy donors. Method: immunoSEQ multiplex PCR; TCRdb's copy keeps in-frame clones and lacks some. The table lists 300,000 or so clones, roughly 90% of them singletons. Germline CDR1 and CDR2: SGHRS and YFSETQ. The V and J ends lost 0 bases and 0 bases respectively, with 8 bases between them. CDR3 length: 15 residues. Sequences were obtained from PBMCs. The clonotype was recovered from a man under 40 in good health and CMV-seronegative. This rearrangement joins TRBV5-1 to TRBJ2-3, with D tentatively TRBD1 (6 bases). The CDR3 nucleotides are TGCGCCAGCAGCTTGGGGACAGACAGCACAGATACGCAGTATTTT. Amino acid sequence: CASSLGTDSTDTQYF. Variable domain in full (rest from reference TRBV5-1 and TRBJ2-3): KAGVTQTPRYLIKTRGQQVTLSCSPISGHRSVSWYQQTPGQGLQFLFEYFSETQRNKGNFPGRFSGRQFSNSRSEMNVSTLELGDSALYLCASSLGTDSTDTQYFGPGTRLTVL.